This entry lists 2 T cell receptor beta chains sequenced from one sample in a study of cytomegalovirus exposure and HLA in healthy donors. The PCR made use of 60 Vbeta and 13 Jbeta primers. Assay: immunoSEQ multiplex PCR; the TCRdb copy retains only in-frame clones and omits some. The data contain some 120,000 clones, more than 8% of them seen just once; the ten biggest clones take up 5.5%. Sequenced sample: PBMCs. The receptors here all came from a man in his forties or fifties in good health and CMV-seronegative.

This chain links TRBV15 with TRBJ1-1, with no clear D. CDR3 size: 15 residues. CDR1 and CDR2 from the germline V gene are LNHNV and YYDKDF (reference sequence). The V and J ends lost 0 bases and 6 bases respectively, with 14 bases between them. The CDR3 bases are TGTGCCACCAGCAGAGATAGAGGGCCCCTGGCTGAAGCTTTCTTT. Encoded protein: CATSRDRGPLAEAFF.

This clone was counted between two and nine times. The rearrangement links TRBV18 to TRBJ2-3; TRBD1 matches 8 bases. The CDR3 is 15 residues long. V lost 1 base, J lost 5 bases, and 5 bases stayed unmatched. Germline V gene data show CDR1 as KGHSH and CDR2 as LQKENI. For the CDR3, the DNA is TGTGCCAGCTCACCACAGGGCAGGGGGCAAGATACGCAGTATTTT. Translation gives CASSPQGRGQDTQYF.